This T cell receptor (beta chain) was identified during a study of OX40 agonist ivuxolimab in advanced cancers. The data were produced by immunoSEQ multiplex PCR, yet TCRdb's version contains in-frame clones alone and is incomplete. Here the sample spans around 20,000 clones, 80% to 90% being singletons. Trimming removed 5 bases at V and 0 bases at J, with 8 bases between. This CDR3 contains 14 residues. CDR1 and CDR2 (germline): PRHDT, FYEKMQ (reference sequence). The receptor's source is an adult with an advanced solid tumor such as melanoma, head and neck, liver or kidney cancer. The chain is built from TRBV13 and TRBJ2-1; no definite D call. The source was CD4+ or CD8+ T cells sorted from blood, collected in a trial of the OX40 agonist ivuxolimab. The CDR3 sequence is CASSGSVSYNEQFF. CDR3 sequence (DNA): TGTGCCAGCAGCGGAAGTGTCTCCTACAATGAGCAGTTCTTC.